This entry lists 14 T cell receptor beta chains sequenced from one sample in a study of blood T cell repertoires in COVID-19. Generated by immunoSEQ multiplex PCR, the TCRdb table keeps only in-frame clones and is missing some. Of around 250,000 clones detected, about 90% appear once; the ten largest clones hold around 6.5%. Sequencing used peripheral blood. The receptors shown here come from a man aged 55 to 70 with acute or convalescent COVID-19.

This sequence joins TRBV4-2 and TRBJ2-2; tentatively, D is TRBD2 (5 bases). V was trimmed by 6 bases and J by 6 bases, leaving 11 bases between them. Germline V lookup: CDR1 LGHNA, CDR2 YNFKEQ. The CDR3 has 13 residues. CDR3 amino acids: CASSSKEAGELFF. The CDR3 bases are TGTGCCAGCAGTTCCAAGGAGGCCGGGGAGCTGTTTTTT.

This chain connects TRBV5-4 to TRBJ2-5; TRBD1 matches at 7 bases. The germline gives CDR1 SGHNT, CDR2 YYREEE (reference sequence). The CDR3 totals 18 residues. V gave up 2 bases and J gave up 9 bases; unmatched junction bases: 22. The CDR3 sequence: CASSFPHLGTDPQRAQYF. CDR3 nucleotides: TGTGCCAGCAGCTTTCCACACCTCGGGACAGACCCCCAACGGGCCCAGTACTTC.

The V and J genes are TRBV9 and TRBJ1-3; D is possibly TRBD1 (5 bases). The CDR3 consists of 15 residues. Trimming pared 0 bases from V and 4 bases from J, leaving 11 bases between. From germline, CDR1 is SGDLS and CDR2 YYNGEE. The CDR3 sequence: CASSVEGYPGNTIYF. Here the CDR3 DNA reads TGTGCCAGCAGCGTAGAGGGGTACCCCGGAAACACCATATATTTT.

The CDR3 loop reads CASSFLASPDTQYF. The CDR3 DNA is TGTGCCAGCAGCTTTCTAGCGAGTCCAGATACGCAGTATTTT. The rearrangement links TRBV7-8 to TRBJ2-3; the D gene is possibly TRBD2 (6 bases). This CDR3 is built from 14 residues. Trimming removed 3 bases at V and 4 bases at J, with 11 bases between. Germline V gives CDR1 SGHVS, CDR2 FQNEAQ.

The V gene is TRBV28, the J gene TRBJ2-3; 9 bases are shared with TRBD2. Germline CDR1 reads MDHEN; CDR2 reads SYDVKM. The CDR3 has 16 amino acids. V shed 5 bases, J shed 0 bases, and the junction held 6 bases outside the gene matches. This chain's CDR3 is CASSTWTSASTDTQYF. The CDR3 DNA is TGTGCCAGCAGTACCTGGACTAGCGCGAGCACAGATACGCAGTATTTT.

This chain joins TRBV5-1 and TRBJ1-5; D not certain. V was cut by 4 bases and J by 4 bases, with 9 bases left in between. Germline CDR1 SGHRS, CDR2 YFSETQ. The CDR3 sequence is 13 residues long. CDR3 amino acids: CASSVEANQPQHF. CDR3 DNA sequence: TGCGCCAGCAGCGTTGAAGCTAATCAGCCCCAGCATTTT.

This chain uses TRBV6-5 with TRBJ1-1; D not resolved. Germline V gene data show CDR1 as MNHEY and CDR2 as SVGAGI. There are 14 residues in the CDR3. Between the trimmed V and J ends, which lost 5 bases and 3 bases, there was a span of 13 bases. CDR3 DNA: TGTGCCAGCAGTACGGGGAGAGAATACACTGAAGCTTTCTTT. Translating it yields CASSTGREYTEAFF.

The chain uses TRBV5-1 and TRBJ2-3; TRBD1 agrees at 9 bases. Germline V gene data show CDR1 as SGHRS and CDR2 as YFSETQ. There are 16 residues in the CDR3. Trimming cost V 1 base and J 3 bases; bases outside gene matches: 6. The CDR3 DNA follows: TGCGCCAGCAGCTTGTCGGGACAGGGTGGAACAGATACGCAGTATTTT. Translation gives CASSLSGQGGTDTQYF.

As regards this clone: The same CDR3 also results from other DNA sequences found in this sample. The chain recombines TRBV18 with TRBJ2-7, with TRBD2 as a possible D gene (6 bases). Per germline, CDR1 KGHSH and CDR2 LQKENI. The CDR3 extends over 12 amino acids. The V and J ends lost 0 bases and 6 bases respectively, with 6 bases between them. In DNA form, the CDR3 reads TGTGCCAGCTCACCACCCGGGGGCGAGCAGTACTTC. Its protein is CASSPPGGEQYF.

V usage is TRBV6-5 and J usage is TRBJ1-3, with D possibly being TRBD1 (6 bases). V was shortened by 0 bases and J by 1 base, with 10 bases between the two germline ends. CDR1 and CDR2 from the germline V gene are MNHEY and SVGAGI. There are 16 residues in the CDR3. CDR3 protein: CASSYSTGFSGNTIYF. The DNA of the CDR3 is TGTGCCAGCAGTTACTCTACAGGGTTTTCTGGAAACACCATATATTTT.

The sample holds a few counts of this clone. The genes are TRBV27 and TRBJ1-2, with TRBD1 matching over 7 bases. In germline, CDR1 is MNHEY, CDR2 SMNVEV (reference sequence). There are 14 residues in the CDR3. Trimming took 5 bases from V and 4 from J; bases not matched to a gene: 7. The CDR3 loop is CASSTTGDLYGYTF. The DNA of the CDR3 is TGTGCCAGCAGTACCACAGGGGATCTCTATGGCTACACCTTC.

For the CDR3, the DNA is TGTGCCTGGAGTGTTGGGGGGGCTGGTGGCTACACCTTC. Protein sequence: CAWSVGGAGGYTF. The genes are TRBV30 and TRBJ1-2, with a tentative D call TRBD1 (6 bases). There are 13 residues in the CDR3. V was clipped by 0 bases and J by 7 bases, with 12 bases between them. CDR1 and CDR2 from the germline V gene are GTSNPN and SVGIG (reference sequence).

The chain employs TRBV4-1 and TRBJ2-7; 9 bases map to TRBD1. The germline gives CDR1 MGHRA, CDR2 YSYEKL. Trimming at V came to 6 bases and at J to 0 bases, leaving 6 bases not matched to a gene. The CDR3 covers 15 residues. The CDR3 nucleotides read TGCGCCAGCAGATCGGGACAGGGAACCTCCTACGAGCAGTACTTC. This encodes CASRSGQGTSYEQYF.

The rearrangement joins TRBV29-1 to TRBJ2-1; perhaps TRBD2 as D (5 bases). The CDR3 runs to 14 residues. V gave up 3 bases and J gave up 4 bases, with 13 bases separating them. Per the germline V gene, CDR1 is SQVTM and CDR2 is ANQGSEA. This CDR3 reads CSVDSGGRYNEQFF. The CDR3 DNA follows: TGCAGCGTTGACAGCGGAGGCCGATACAATGAGCAGTTCTTC.